Listed below are T cell receptor beta chains from one sample, sequenced in a study of OX40 agonist ivuxolimab in advanced cancers. Clones were read by immunoSEQ multiplex PCR, and TCRdb kept only the in-frame ones, dropping some. The sample includes over 65,000 clones, roughly 88% seen only once; the top ten take roughly 0.27%. The sample was CD4+ or CD8+ T cells sorted from blood, taken in a trial of the OX40 agonist ivuxolimab. The receptors here all came from an adult with an advanced solid tumor such as melanoma, head and neck, liver or kidney cancer. The CDR3 runs from the conserved cysteine through the conserved F or W. A D gene is named only where the DNA matches it firmly. A row's size may be missing; if present it is once, few, many or a size class.

clone_size j_call d_call v_call cdr3_nt cdr3_aa
NA TRBJ2-3 NA TRBV28 TGTGCCAGCAGTTTAGGCGGGATGGGCACAGATACGCAGTATTTT CASSLGGMGTDTQYF
once TRBJ1-1 NA TRBV27 TGTGCCAGCAGACATAGACAGGACAGCAACACTGAAGCTTTCTTT CASRHRQDSNTEAFF
NA TRBJ2-7 TRBD2 TRBV7-2 TGTGCCAGCAGCCCAGGACTAGCGGGAGTGGGGCAGTACTTC CASSPGLAGVGQYF
NA TRBJ2-7 NA TRBV28 TGTGCCAGCAGTTTAGCCGGGGAGCCCTACGAGCAGTACTTC CASSLAGEPYEQYF
NA TRBJ2-5 TRBD2 TRBV6-4 TGTGCCAGCAGTGACTCGTGGACTAGCGGAACCCCTGGAGACCACCAAGAGACCCAGTACTTC CASSDSWTSGTPGDHQETQYF
NA TRBJ2-2 TRBD2 TRBV19 TGTGCCAGTAGTCTAACTAGCGCGAGGATTGGCGGGGAGCTGTTTTTT CASSLTSARIGGELFF
NA TRBJ1-3 NA TRBV11-2 TGTGCCAGCAGCTTAGTGGGCAGCTCTGGAAACACCATATATTTT CASSLVGSSGNTIYF
NA TRBJ2-3 NA TRBV7-9 TGTGCCAGCAGCTTACGTGGACCGATTGGAGATACGCAGTATTTT CASSLRGPIGDTQYF
NA TRBJ2-1 NA TRBV4-1 TGCGCCAGCAGCCAAGCAGAGTACTCCTACAATGAGCAGTTCTTC CASSQAEYSYNEQFF
NA TRBJ2-7 TRBD2 TRBV19 TGTGCCAGTAGCCTAGCGGGACTACGGGACGAGCAGTACTTC CASSLAGLRDEQYF
NA TRBJ2-7 NA TRBV15 TGTGCCACCAGCAATAAGGGGTACGAGCAGTACTTC CATSNKGYEQYF
NA TRBJ2-1 NA TRBV5-6 TGTGCCAGCAGCTTGGTACAGAGCTCCTACAATGAGCAGTTCTTC CASSLVQSSYNEQFF
NA TRBJ2-5 NA TRBV7-2 TGTGCCAGCAGCTTGGGCCGGCATCAAGAGACCCAGTACTTC CASSLGRHQETQYF
NA TRBJ1-4 NA TRBV7-2 TGTGCCAGCACCCCCACGGGTAATGAAAAACTGTTTTTT CASTPTGNEKLFF
NA TRBJ2-2 NA TRBV27 TGTGCCAGCAGTCACAGGCCCGGGGAGCTGTTTTTT CASSHRPGELFF
NA TRBJ2-1 TRBD2 TRBV7-3 TGTGCCAGCAGCTTAATCCTAGCGGGGTACAATGAGCAGTTCTTC CASSLILAGYNEQFF
once TRBJ2-1 NA TRBV19 TGTGCCAGTAGTAGGGTGGGATCCTACAATGAGCAGTTCTTC CASSRVGSYNEQFF
NA TRBJ1-5 NA TRBV2 TGTGCCAGCAGGGAGAGGGTTTCCAATCAGCCCCAGCATTTT CASRERVSNQPQHF
NA TRBJ1-1 NA TRBV11-3 TGTGCCAGCAGCTTTCCGGGACTGAACACTGAAGCTTTCTTT CASSFPGLNTEAFF
NA TRBJ1-3 NA TRBV7-6 TGTGCCAGCAGCTCGACTGCCGGGGGAGGATGGAACACCATATATTTT CASSSTAGGGWNTIYF